This is a list of T cell receptor beta chains from one sample in a study of cytomegalovirus exposure and HLA in healthy donors. The protocol was immunoSEQ multiplex PCR, while the TCRdb copy is restricted to in-frame clones and leaves out a portion. This sample carries around 190,000 clones, 86% of them seen once, and the ten largest clones take about 1.6%. The source material was PBMCs. The receptors were gathered from a woman aged 18-29 years in good health and CMV-seronegative. The CDR3 runs from the conserved cysteine through the conserved F or W. A D gene is named only where the DNA matches it firmly. Clone sizes are given selectively: once, few, many, or a class where the clone is expanded.

clone_size j_call d_call v_call cdr3_nt cdr3_aa
- TRBJ1-1 - TRBV13 TGTGCCAGCAGCTTAGAAATCAGGGACTCCAGGTGGGACACTGAAGCTTTCTTT CASSLEIRDSRWDTEAFF
- TRBJ1-1 - TRBV5-1 TGCGCCAGCGGCTACAGGGTAGACACTGAAGCTTTCTTT CASGYRVDTEAFF
- TRBJ2-1 TRBD2 TRBV30 TGTGCCTGGAGTGTACCCCCTTCAACTAGCGGGGGGTTCAATGAGCAGTTCTTC CAWSVPPSTSGGFNEQFF
- TRBJ2-3 TRBD2 TRBV7-9 TGTGCCAGCAGCTTTTTAGCGGGAGGGCCGACAGATACGCAGTATTTT CASSFLAGGPTDTQYF
once TRBJ2-5 TRBD1 TRBV4-2 TGTGCCAGCAGCCGGGGAGGACCGGGACAGGGGCTCGGTGCCCCCGGAGAGACCCAGTACTTC CASSRGGPGQGLGAPGETQYF
once TRBJ2-7 - TRBV11-3 TGTGCCAGCAGCTTAGGAGGCAGCTACGAGCAGTACTTC CASSLGGSYEQYF
- TRBJ2-7 TRBD2 TRBV6-6 TGTGCCAGCAGTTACAAAGCGGGAGGGGTCGACGAGCAGTACTTC CASSYKAGGVDEQYF
- TRBJ1-1 - TRBV19 TGTGCCAGTCACAGGGCAGACCGGAACACTGAAGCTTTCTTT CASHRADRNTEAFF
- TRBJ2-3 - TRBV5-1 TGCGCCAGCAGCTTGCAAGGGGACACAGATACGCAGTATTTT CASSLQGDTDTQYF
- TRBJ2-1 TRBD2 TRBV11-2 TGTGCCAGCAGCCAAAGACTCAGGACTAGCGGGAGTCGGTATGAGCAGTTCTTC CASSQRLRTSGSRYEQFF
- TRBJ2-7 - TRBV6-1 TGTGCCAGCAGTGGCTCAGGGAAACACGAGCAGTACTTC CASSGSGKHEQYF
- TRBJ2-1 TRBD2 TRBV4-2 TGTGCCAGCAGCCAAGATGGGGCTAGCGGGGACCCAGAGCAGTTCTTC CASSQDGASGDPEQFF
- TRBJ2-5 TRBD2 TRBV7-8 TGTGCCAGCAGCACTTCACCGGGACTAGCGGGGAAAGAGACCCAGTACTTC CASSTSPGLAGKETQYF
- TRBJ2-7 - TRBV10-3 TGTGCCATCGAATCCAGCAGGGGCTCCTACGAGCAGTACTTC CAIESSRGSYEQYF
once TRBJ1-5 TRBD1 TRBV4-2 TGTGCCAGCAGCCAAGGTCAGGACAGGGGCATTTCGCCCCAGCATTTT CASSQGQDRGISPQHF
- TRBJ2-1 TRBD1 TRBV5-1 TGCGCCAGCAGCCCCTGGACAGGGGGCTACAATGAGCAGTTCTTC CASSPWTGGYNEQFF
- TRBJ1-2 TRBD1 TRBV5-8 TGTGCCAGCAGCCAGTTTTTCCGGACAGGGGGTTTCTATGGCTACACCTTC CASSQFFRTGGFYGYTF
- TRBJ2-7 - TRBV29-1 TGCAGCGCCCGGGGGTGGCAGGGCTACGAGCAGTACTTC CSARGWQGYEQYF
- TRBJ1-2 TRBD1 TRBV11-2 TGTGCCAGCAGCCTGGACAGGGTGAATGGCTACACCTTC CASSLDRVNGYTF
- TRBJ1-2 - TRBV7-9 TGTGCCAGCAGCCTTTTGAGCGGGGTTCATGGCTACACCTTC CASSLLSGVHGYTF
- TRBJ1-2 - TRBV20-1 TGCAGTGCTAGCGGTGGCTACACCTTC CSASGGYTF
- TRBJ1-1 TRBD1 TRBV11-2 TGTGCCAGCAGCTTACTTACGACAGGGCCGAACACTGAAGCTTTCTTT CASSLLTTGPNTEAFF